This T cell receptor (beta chain) came from a study of T cells in Graves' hyperthyroidism and ophthalmopathy. Study outcomes and limitations: A median around 6.4 months before onset, the model predicted ophthalmopathy.

Germline V gene lookup returns CDR1 SEHNR and CDR2 FQNEAQ (reference sequence). V was clipped by 6 bases and J by 4 bases, with 15 bases between them. The length of the CDR3 is 15 residues. Ophthalmopathy cases scored 3 or more on the Clinical Activity Score and 4 or more on NOSPECS grade, with duration below 3 months. Patients having uncontrolled infection, another autoimmune disease, pregnancy or lactation were not included. With regard to this clonotype: The antigen is unknown.

TCR beta CDR3 regions were amplified from RNA transcripts. The HTBI primer set drove a first-round RT-PCR of the TCR CDR3. TCRdb reprocessed the multiplex PCR reads with MiXCR, giving one entry per CDR3 protein. The sample has hundreds of thousands of distinct CDR3 sequences; around 22% are singletons. This TCR was recovered from a woman in her twenties or thirties with Graves' ophthalmopathy. This sequence joins TRBV7-9 and TRBJ2-2; perhaps TRBD2 as D (5 bases). The sample was blood. CDR3 residues: CASRQPGTTTGELFF. The CDR3 nucleotides read TGTGCCAGCAGGCAGCCGGGAACGACCACCGGGGAGCTGTTTTTT.